This T cell receptor (beta chain) was obtained from a study of T cells in Graves' hyperthyroidism and ophthalmopathy (dated by TCRdb to between 2017 and 2020). Notes on the research overall: Peripheral blood was collected at initial diagnosis, before any treatment. To identify distinguishing TCR V-J signatures, a discovery cohort of 100 patients was used, comprising under 45 with Graves' ophthalmopathy and approximately 57 with stable Graves' hyperthyroidism. Prospective prediction of ophthalmopathy was tested in an independent validation cohort of some 19 hyperthyroidism patients and some 17 patients who later progressed to ophthalmopathy. The approximately 90 discovery patients were divided at random into training and test sets in a 7:3 ratio. The study also compared thyroid tissue and blood T-cell repertoires from five or six Graves' hyperthyroidism patients. Following sampling, methimazole starting at 30 mg daily was given to hyperthyroidism patients, and high-dose intravenous methylprednisolone was given to ophthalmopathy patients. The paper describes TCR Vbeta CDR3 sequencing of fewer than 150 peripheral blood samples, made up of some 40 ophthalmopathy patients, 70 to 80 hyperthyroidism patients and 17 progressor patients.

TCR beta CDR3 regions were amplified from RNA transcripts. For the first round of RT-PCR on the TCR CDR3, the HTBI primer set was used together with the Qiagen OneStep RT-PCR kit. Libraries were constructed in a second round of multiplex PCR, after which size selection and purification were carried out. Paired-end sequencing of the libraries was performed with 100 bp reads on an Illumina HiSeq2000. As for the original processing: Raw data were processed with SOAPnuke, discarding reads with adapters, uncalled bases, mean Phred below 15, or no exact constant-primer or identifier match. High-quality paired reads were merged with COPE v1.2.5, and unique nucleotide sequences were defined as clonotypes. Clonotypes were aligned to IMGT TRBV, TRBD and TRBJ reference segments using MiTCR v1.1. The analysis was restricted to V-J combinations with a frequency above 0.0001, which together covered over 99% of the repertoires. A TCS score was defined as the ratio of F50 (clonal expansion) to E x V (chaos), with BLOSUM62-based TCRdist applied between CDR3 peptides within each V-J. Welch's t-statistics and random forest reduced around 510 V-J features to fewer than 15, which were used in a naive Bayes classifier (R e1071). TCRdb trimmed public reads at Q25 via fastp, called clones via MiXCR and kept in-frame beta chains. CDR3 protein sequences are deduplicated, and each keeps its most common genes and DNA. TCRdb's processing, not the authors' own work, is the source of the V and J calls. The sample table holds 300,000 to 450,000 distinct CDR3 sequences, of which approximately 15% were seen once. Of the sample, 28% is held by the ten largest clones.

At least ten counts were recorded for this clonotype. Its specific antigen is unknown. Per-base qualities were not stored, and no clone one base away is much larger. Hyperthyroidism patients were newly diagnosed, with disease duration under 2 months, and aged 18 to 65 years. Patients with uncontrolled infections, other autoimmune diseases, pregnancy or lactation were excluded. Diagnoses were established on the basis of clinical symptoms, serum thyroxine and TRAb, thyroid ultrasound, and orbital computed tomography. For progressor patients, blood was drawn at the first diagnosis of hyperthyroidism, before any ophthalmopathy symptoms had appeared. Ficoll-Paque density gradient centrifugation was used to isolate PBMCs from around 10 ml of fresh peripheral blood. Progressor patients were first diagnosed with Graves' hyperthyroidism and then developed ophthalmopathy during follow-up. Total RNA was extracted using Trizol reagent, and RNA quality was assessed on an Agilent 2100 Bioanalyzer.

What the study reported, not specific to this receptor: Ophthalmopathy was separated from stable hyperthyroidism by a 13 V-J signature model, with around 88% sensitivity and roughly 84% specificity obtained in cross-validation and 80%/75% obtained in testing. Most expanded thyroid clonotypes (frequency above 0.001) were also detected in blood, suggesting blood repertoires may reflect thyroid immune responses. In validation, the model predicted progression to ophthalmopathy with approximately 71% sensitivity and 72% to 75% specificity, a median of approximately 6.5 months before onset. Sample size was not statistically predetermined, and blinding of investigators to group allocation was not performed.

In the germline V gene, CDR1 corresponds to SGHVS and CDR2 to FQNEAQ. Its CDR3 holds 15 amino acids, cysteine through phenylalanine. Only the CDR3 DNA is retained, 45 bases long and in frame from the first base. V loses 7 bases, J loses 3 bases, and the germline ends lie 17 bases apart. The sample comprised blood. This receptor was obtained from a young woman with Graves' hyperthyroidism that later progressed to Graves' ophthalmopathy. The receptor chain draws on TRBV7-8 and TRBJ2-3; a confident D gene designation cannot be given. The encoded CDR3 is CASTRTGLGTDTQYF. The DNA sequence is as follows: TGTGCCAGCACCCGAACTGGGCTTGGGACAGATACGCAGTATTTT. Beyond the CDR3, the reference TRBV7-8 and TRBJ2-3 genes provide the residues; the full variable domain reads: GAGVSQSPRYKVAKRGQDVALRCDPISGHVSLFWYQQALGQGPEFLTYFQNEAQLDKSGLPSDRFFAERPEGSVSTLKIQRTQQEDSAVYLCASTRTGLGTDTQYFGPGTRLTVL.